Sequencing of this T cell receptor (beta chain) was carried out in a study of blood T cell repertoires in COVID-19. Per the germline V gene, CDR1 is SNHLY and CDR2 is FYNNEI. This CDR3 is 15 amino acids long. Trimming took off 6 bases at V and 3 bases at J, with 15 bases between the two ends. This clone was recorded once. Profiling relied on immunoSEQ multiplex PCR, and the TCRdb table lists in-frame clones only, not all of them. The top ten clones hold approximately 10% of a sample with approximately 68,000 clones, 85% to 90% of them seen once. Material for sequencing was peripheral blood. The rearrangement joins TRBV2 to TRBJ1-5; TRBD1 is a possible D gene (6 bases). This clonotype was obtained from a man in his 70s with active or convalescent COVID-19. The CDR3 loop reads CASSPGQNLNQPQHF. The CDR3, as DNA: TGTGCCAGCAGCCCGGGACAAAACCTCAATCAGCCCCAGCATTTT.